Shown below are 31 T cell receptor beta chains from a single sample sequenced in a study of T cells in Graves' hyperthyroidism and ophthalmopathy. The investigators amplified TCR beta CDR3 regions from RNA transcripts. First-round RT-PCR targeting the TCR CDR3 was performed with the HTBI primer set. Each CDR3 protein gets one entry after TCRdb re-called the multiplex PCR reads with MiXCR. The sample has fewer than 350,000 distinct CDR3 sequences; around 13% are singletons. Specimen: blood. These receptors all stem from a middle-aged woman with Graves' hyperthyroidism.

This clonotype showed up just a few times. The rearrangement joins TRBV24-1 to TRBJ2-2, with no clear D. V shed 5 bases and J shed 7 bases, with 10 bases lying between them. The CDR3 extends over 13 amino acids. CDR1 is KGHDR, CDR2 SFDVKD, per germline. Here the CDR3 reads CATSAPGVGELFF. In nucleotides, the CDR3 is TGTGCCACCAGTGCCCCCGGAGTCGGGGAGCTGTTTTTT.

This chain links TRBV9 with TRBJ1-2, with D possibly matching TRBD1 (5 bases). The CDR3 covers 14 residues. The V end lost 0 bases, the J end lost 6 bases, and 12 bases lay between the germline ends. Germline V gene lookup returns CDR1 SGDLS and CDR2 YYNGEE. The CDR3 loop is CASSVGGQGDGYTF. The CDR3 region has the DNA TGTGCCAGCAGCGTAGGAGGGCAGGGAGATGGCTACACCTTC.

This chain uses TRBV4-1 with TRBJ2-7; perhaps D is TRBD1 or TRBD2 (6 bases each). The CDR3 runs to 16 residues. The V gene's germline CDR1 is MGHRA and CDR2 YSYEKL. With 4 bases removed from V and 7 bases from J, the gap between germline ends came to 23 bases. In DNA, the CDR3 is TGCGCCAGCAGCCTGGGAACAGGGAAGGGCGCGGGAGAGCAGTACTTC. This translates into CASSLGTGKGAGEQYF.

This clonotype was counted ten times or more. The rearrangement uses TRBV5-1 and TRBJ2-3, with 9 bases matching TRBD2. The CDR3 length is 16 residues. V dropped 4 bases and J dropped 6; count of bases not matched to a gene: 12. Germline V gives CDR1 SGHRS, CDR2 YFSETQ. The CDR3 DNA reads TGCGCCAGCAGCGACCCGGGACTAGCTTATCACGATACGCAGTATTTT. Translation gives CASSDPGLAYHDTQYF.

To note about this clonotype: A read error may produce the germline difference seen at one junction end. This sequence joins TRBV2 and TRBJ1-4, with TRBD1 matching over 8 bases. CDR1 is SNHLY, CDR2 FYNNEI, per germline. The CDR3 runs to 14 residues. As DNA, the CDR3 is TGTGCCGGCAGTGTGGACAGGGTGAAAGAAAAACTGTTTTTT. Its protein product is CAGSVDRVKEKLFF.

The CDR3 region has the DNA TGTGCCAGCAGCCCCAGACTAGCGGTTAACTACAATGAGCAGTTCTTC. It codes for CASSPRLAVNYNEQFF. The chain combines TRBV12-3 or TRBV12-4 with TRBJ2-1; 9 nucleotides agree with TRBD2. The CDR3 is 16 residues long. V lost 6 bases and J lost 3; bases outside the gene matches: 9.

This clonotype was recorded at least ten times. The chain has TRBV7-2 and TRBJ1-1; maybe TRBD1 (6 bases). The CDR3 length is 14 residues. V lost 5 bases and J lost 9, with 19 bases in between. CDR1 is SGHTA and CDR2 is FQGNSA in the germline V gene. CDR3 protein: CASSPSPGQRQAFF. CDR3 sequence (DNA): TGTGCCAGCAGCCCTAGCCCGGGACAACGACAAGCTTTCTTT. Complete variable domain (other parts from reference TRBV7-2 and TRBJ1-1): GAGVSQSPSNKVTEKGKDVELRCDPISGHTALYWYRQSLGQGLEFLIYFQGNSAPDKSGLPSDRFSAERTGGSVSTLTIQRTQQEDSAVYLCASSPSPGQRQAFFGQGTRLTVV.

This clonotype was detected only a few times. The chain links TRBV28 to TRBJ1-2; unclear D gene. Looked up from germline, CDR1 is MDHEN and CDR2 is SYDVKM. The length of the CDR3 is 14 residues. Trimming cost V 2 bases and J 5 bases, with 12 bases left between them. The CDR3: CASSLGPSRYGYTF. In nucleotides, the CDR3 is TGTGCCAGCAGTTTAGGGCCCTCTCGTTATGGCTACACCTTC.

This clonotype was counted ten times or more. The chain has TRBV2 and TRBJ2-7; D might be TRBD1 (5 bases). Germline values: CDR1 SNHLY, CDR2 FYNNEI. V lost 3 bases and J lost 0, with 12 bases in between. The length of the CDR3 is 15 residues. CDR3 residues: CASSDRVVSSYEQYF. In nucleotides, the CDR3 is TGTGCCAGCAGTGACAGGGTAGTATCCTCCTACGAGCAGTACTTC.

The V gene is TRBV18, the J gene TRBJ2-1; D could derive from TRBD1 or TRBD2 (7 bases each). The ends were cut back, 0 bases at V and 10 bases at J, with 16 bases in the middle. The CDR3 is 15 residues long. Germline V gene data show CDR1 as KGHSH and CDR2 as LQKENI. The CDR3 DNA reads as TGTGCCAGCTCACCACCGATGTGGGGAGGGGGCGAGCAGTTCTTC. Translating gives CASSPPMWGGGEQFF.

Only a few counts were recorded for this clonotype. The chain combines TRBV4-2 with TRBJ2-1, with D possibly matching TRBD2 (6 bases). The CDR3 covers 15 residues. CDR1 LGHNA and CDR2 YNFKEQ come from the germline V gene. V was clipped by 1 base and J by 2 bases, with 9 bases between them. In nucleotides, the CDR3 is TGTGCCAGCAGCCAAGGGCTAGCGACCTACAATGAGCAGTTCTTC. This translates into CASSQGLATYNEQFF.

The sample holds many counts of this clonotype. The chain carries TRBV6-1 and TRBJ2-3; 10 bases map to TRBD2. This CDR3 contains 17 residues. V was pared by 1 base and J by 1 base, with 5 bases of the junction left unmatched. The germline gives CDR1 MNHNS, CDR2 SASEGT. The chain's CDR3 is CASSEGTSGIRTDTQYF. In nucleotides, the CDR3 is TGTGCCAGCAGTGAAGGGACTAGCGGAATCCGCACAGATACGCAGTATTTT.

In this sample, this clonotype turned up a few times. The chain has TRBV5-1 and TRBJ2-2; 7 positions agree with TRBD1. The trim removed 4 bases at V and 6 bases at J, leaving 9 bases unmatched. The CDR3 is 15 amino acids. Germline V lookup: CDR1 SGHRS, CDR2 YFSETQ. The CDR3, as DNA: TGCGCCAGCAGCGGCTCTCGACAGGGTGCCGGGGAGCTGTTTTTT. This codes for CASSGSRQGAGELFF.

This clonotype was found a few times. The V and J genes are TRBV6-6 and TRBJ1-4; the D gene is possibly TRBD1 (6 bases). Per the germline V gene, CDR1 is MNHNY and CDR2 is SVGAGI (reference sequence). This CDR3 region has 15 residues. V was pared by 0 bases and J by 5 bases, with 10 bases between. In DNA form, the CDR3 reads TGTGCCAGCAGTTACTCTGGCAGGGGCAATGAAAAACTGTTTTTT. Its translation: CASSYSGRGNEKLFF.

The CDR3 protein is CASSPRRFQGGGETQYF. The CDR3 region has the DNA TGTGCCAGCAGCCCGCGACGGTTTCAGGGTGGGGGGGAGACCCAGTACTTC. V gene TRBV5-4 combines with J gene TRBJ2-5; possible D gene TRBD2, 6 bases. This CDR3 contains 17 residues. From germline, CDR1 is SGHNT and CDR2 YYREEE (reference sequence). V dropped 4 bases and J dropped 5 bases, with 24 bases sitting between them.

The table lists this clonotype with many counts. The chain employs TRBV6-1 and TRBJ1-5, with a possible D match to TRBD1 (5 bases). CDR3 size: 13 residues. Trimming cost V 5 bases and J 7 bases, with 12 bases left between them. Germline V gives CDR1 MNHNS, CDR2 SASEGT. CDR3 sequence (DNA): TGTGCCAGCAGTCGGGACCTTAGGCAGCCCCAGCATTTT. Protein product: CASSRDLRQPQHF.

The genes are TRBV5-4 and TRBJ2-5, with TRBD1 matching over 7 bases. The germline V gene has CDR1 SGHNT and CDR2 YYREEE (reference sequence). The CDR3 length is 15 residues. Trimming removed 4 bases from V and 5 bases from J; junction bases left unmatched: 11. CDR3 sequence reads: CASSRDTTGEETQYF. The CDR3 bases are TGTGCCAGCAGCCGGGATACTACAGGGGAGGAGACCCAGTACTTC.

In the case of this clonotype: The junction does not match germline at one end; this may be a read error. This chain connects TRBV18 to TRBJ2-6, with D uncertain. Germline V gene data show CDR1 as KGHSH and CDR2 as LQKENI. The CDR3 is 14 amino acids. The CDR3 protein is CARSPLSGANVLTF. CDR3 nucleotides: TGTGCCAGATCACCACTCTCTGGGGCCAACGTCCTGACTTTC.

The V gene is TRBV6-4, the J gene TRBJ1-1; the D gene is possibly TRBD1 (5 bases). Trimming took 6 bases from V and 4 from J, leaving 18 bases between them. The CDR3 has 15 residues. CDR1 MRHNA and CDR2 SNTAGT come from the germline V gene. CDR3 amino acids: CASRNLTAQSTEAFF. The CDR3 bases are TGTGCCAGCAGGAACCTGACAGCCCAGAGCACTGAAGCTTTCTTT.

The chain is built from TRBV4-1 and TRBJ2-5, with 7 positions matching TRBD2. Trimming took 5 bases from V and 5 from J; bases not matched to a gene: 8. Germline V lookup: CDR1 MGHRA, CDR2 YSYEKL. The CDR3 loop spans 14 amino acids. The CDR3 loop is CASSALAVPETQYF. DNA for the CDR3: TGCGCCAGCAGCGCGCTAGCGGTTCCGGAGACCCAGTACTTC.

The chain combines TRBV5-5 with TRBJ2-5; 7 bases match TRBD2. CDR1 is SGHKS, CDR2 YYEKEE, per germline (reference sequence). The CDR3 loop spans 14 amino acids. V trimming: 4 bases; J trimming: 4 bases; junction bases outside the gene matches: 7. In nucleotides, the CDR3 is TGTGCCAGCAGCGCCTTAGCGGGCCCAGAGACCCAGTACTTC. Encoded protein: CASSALAGPETQYF. The full variable domain, completed using reference TRBV5-5 and TRBJ2-5, is DAGVTQSPTHLIKTRGQQVTLRCSPISGHKSVSWYQQVLGQGPQFIFQYYEKEERGRGNFPDRFSARQFPNYSSELNVNALLLGDSALYLCASSALAGPETQYFGPGTRLLVL.

The table lists this clonotype with a few counts. This chain links TRBV30 with TRBJ1-1; D gene uncertain. This CDR3 spans 12 amino acids. The V and J ends lost 3 bases and 7 bases respectively, with 12 bases between them. Germline V gene lookup returns CDR1 GTSNPN and CDR2 SVGIG (reference sequence). The CDR3 bases are TGTGCCTGGAGGGAGGGTTTCGGTGAAGCTTTCTTT. It is translated as CAWREGFGEAFF.

Many counts were recorded for this clonotype. The rearrangement links TRBV3-1 to TRBJ2-5; D unclear. This CDR3 has 14 amino acids. CDR1 and CDR2 (germline): LGHDT, YNNKEL (reference sequence). V gave up 1 base and J gave up 5 bases, with 11 bases separating them. The CDR3 protein is CASSQVGRRETQYF. The CDR3 DNA reads as TGTGCCAGCAGCCAAGTTGGCAGGCGGGAGACCCAGTACTTC.

This clonotype was picked up many times. V and J are TRBV30 and TRBJ2-7; D not resolved. From germline, CDR1 is GTSNPN and CDR2 SVGIG (reference sequence). Trimming cost V 0 bases and J 1 base, with 13 bases left between them. The CDR3 loop spans 15 amino acids. The CDR3 sequence: CAWSVKGQWSYEQYF. CDR3 nucleotide sequence: TGTGCCTGGAGTGTAAAGGGCCAGTGGTCCTACGAGCAGTACTTC.

This clonotype was counted at least ten times. The chain couples TRBV27 to TRBJ2-3, with TRBD2 matching 10 bases. The junction had 6 bases not matched to a gene; V was cut back by 1 base and J by 5 bases. This CDR3 has 16 amino acids. Germline loops: CDR1 MNHEY, CDR2 SMNVEV (reference sequence). The CDR3 region is CASSLYSGRAGDTQYF. The CDR3 bases are TGTGCCAGCAGTTTATACAGCGGGAGGGCCGGAGATACGCAGTATTTT.

To note about this clonotype: A single base separates this from a much larger clone, so it may be a read error. The CDR3 region is CASSSGSSNNEKLFF. The CDR3 coding sequence is TGTGCCAGCAGCTCAGGAAGCAGTAATAATGAAAAACTGTTTTTT. The chain employs TRBV7-2 and TRBJ1-4; no clear D. Trimming stripped 4 bases from V and 4 bases from J, with 13 bases between. CDR1 SGHTA and CDR2 FQGNSA come from the germline V gene. This CDR3 contains 15 residues. The full variable domain, completed using reference TRBV7-2 and TRBJ1-4, is GAGVSQSPSNKVTEKGKDVELRCDPISGHTALYWYRQSLGQGLEFLIYFQGNSAPDKSGLPSDRFSAERTGGSVSTLTIQRTQQEDSAVYLCASSSGSSNNEKLFFGSGTQLSVL.

Details on this clonotype: A much bigger clone sits one base away, suggesting this may be a read error. V gene TRBV12-5 combines with J gene TRBJ2-7; TRBD2 matches at 8 bases. V lost 0 bases and J lost 7; bases outside the gene matches: 8. Germline CDR1 LGHNT, CDR2 FRNRAP. CDR3 size: 15 residues. CDR3 loop: CASGLVLADLNEQYF. For the CDR3, the DNA is TGTGCTAGTGGTTTGGTACTAGCGGACCTGAATGAGCAGTACTTC.

This clonotype was picked up many times. The chain links TRBV14 to TRBJ1-2; tentatively, D is TRBD1 (5 bases). Looked up from germline, CDR1 is SGHDN and CDR2 is FVKESK. Trimming stripped 5 bases from V and 5 bases from J, with 21 bases between. This CDR3 contains 16 residues. CDR3 DNA sequence: TGTGCCAGCAGCTACGTGCGATCTGGGGGTCGATATGGCTACACCTTC. Its translation: CASSYVRSGGRYGYTF.

This clonotype has at least ten counts. The CDR3 nucleotides read TGCGCCAGCAGCATACCACAACCGAACACTGAAGCTTTCTTT. Translating gives CASSIPQPNTEAFF. The chain links TRBV5-1 to TRBJ1-1; D not resolved. Trimming shortened V by 4 bases and J by 1 base, and 11 bases separated the two germline ends. The CDR3 runs 14 residues. Germline V CDR1 and CDR2: SGHRS, YFSETQ. Full variable domain (remainder filled in from reference TRBV5-1 and TRBJ1-1): KAGVTQTPRYLIKTRGQQVTLSCSPISGHRSVSWYQQTPGQGLQFLFEYFSETQRNKGNFPGRFSGRQFSNSRSEMNVSTLELGDSALYLCASSIPQPNTEAFFGQGTRLTVV.

Ten or more counts support this clonotype. The gene calls are TRBV27 and TRBJ2-5, with D possibly being TRBD1 or TRBD2 (5 bases each). Germline CDR1 MNHEY, CDR2 SMNVEV (reference sequence). V was cut by 5 bases and J by 5 bases, with 18 bases left in between. The CDR3 length is 15 residues. The CDR3 sequence is CASSPGYNEGETQYF. The CDR3 region has the DNA TGTGCCAGCAGTCCAGGCTATAACGAGGGGGAGACCCAGTACTTC.

This clonotype was counted ten times or more. This rearrangement joins TRBV20-1 to TRBJ1-2, with 9 bases aligning to TRBD1. The V gene end was trimmed by 7 bases and the J gene end by 6 bases; junction bases not matched to a gene: 9. CDR1 and CDR2 (germline): DFQATT, SNEGSKA (reference sequence). The CDR3 has 13 amino acids. CDR3 in amino acids: CSGSTGTGHGYTF. Here the CDR3 DNA reads TGCAGTGGGAGCACCGGGACAGGGCATGGCTACACCTTC.